This T cell receptor beta chain was sequenced in a study of blood T cell repertoires in COVID-19. Original methodology: Reference gene primer amplification yielded estimated nucleated cell counts. TCRdb's table, derived via immunoSEQ multiplex PCR, lists solely in-frame clones and lacks some. The V and J calls and the clone size are those of that table, but D and trimming were determined from the DNA. The table lists around 300,000 clones, about 87% of them singletons. Seattle enrolled patients during active infection and tracked them longitudinally. Germline lookup yields CDR1 SQVTM and CDR2 ANQGSEA. The CDR3 has 12 residues. V was pared by 5 bases and J by 3 bases, with 3 bases of the junction left unmatched.

The chain joins TRBV29-1 to TRBJ2-5; 7 positions agree with TRBD1. This clonotype was obtained from a woman aged 25 to 39 with COVID-19, enrolled during active disease. Material for sequencing was peripheral blood. In DNA, the CDR3 is TGCAGCGTTCCGGACAGGAAAGAGACCCAGTACTTC. Translation gives CSVPDRKETQYF.